One sample yielded the 8 T cell receptor beta chains listed below, sequenced in a study of graft-versus-host responses after intestinal transplantation. Method: immunoSEQ multiplex PCR; TCRdb's copy keeps in-frame clones and lacks some. The sample has tens of thousands of clones, 70% to 90% seen once. These receptors lack a known antigen. Specimen: unstimulated CD4+ T cells sorted from spleen or lymph node cells, collected before transplant. These receptors were collected from a human donor who was the organ donor for an intestinal transplant.

This rearrangement joins TRBV10-1 to TRBJ2-2; 8 bases are a match to TRBD2. J lost 0 bases, V lost 5 bases, and 2 bases had no gene match. CDR3 length: 15 residues. In germline, CDR1 is WNHNN, CDR2 SYGVQD (reference sequence). CDR3 sequence reads: CASSSGGANTGELFF. The CDR3 DNA reads TGCGCCAGCAGTTCCGGGGGGGCGAACACCGGGGAGCTGTTTTTT.

This chain's CDR3 is CASSSDRTGKGRQYF. The CDR3 nucleotides read TGTGCCAGCAGTTCTGATCGGACAGGAAAGGGGCGGCAGTACTTC. The chain couples TRBV5-4 to TRBJ2-5; 7 bases are shared with TRBD1. The germline V gene encodes CDR1 SGHNT and CDR2 YYREEE (reference sequence). The CDR3 loop spans 15 amino acids. With 5 bases clipped from V and 11 bases from J, the junction kept 18 bases outside the gene matches. Full variable domain (remainder filled in from reference TRBV5-4 and TRBJ2-5): ETGVTQSPTHLIKTRGQQVTLRCSSQSGHNTVSWYQQALGQGPQFIFQYYREEENGRGNFPPRFSGLQFPNYSSELNVNALELDDSALYLCASSSDRTGKGRQYFGPGTRLLVL.

This chain uses TRBV14 with TRBJ2-7; perhaps TRBD2 as D (5 bases). CDR1 is SGHDN, CDR2 FVKESK, per germline. CDR3 size: 13 residues. The V gene lost 2 bases and the J gene lost 9 bases, with 14 bases spanning the gap. The CDR3 here is CASSQSLGLWQYF. The CDR3 bases are TGTGCCAGCAGCCAATCGTTAGGACTTTGGCAGTACTTC. The whole variable domain, remainder taken from reference TRBV14 and TRBJ2-7, is EAGVTQFPSHSVIEKGQTVTLRCDPISGHDNLYWYRRVMGKEIKFLLHFVKESKQDESGMPNNRFLAERTGGTYSTLKVQPAELEDSGVYFCASSQSLGLWQYFGPGTRLTVT.

V and J are TRBV28 and TRBJ2-7; 9 nucleotides agree with TRBD2. The length of the CDR3 is 17 residues. The junction had 10 bases not matched to a gene; V was cut back by 1 base and J by 3 bases. Per germline, CDR1 MDHEN and CDR2 SYDVKM. The CDR3 DNA is TGTGCCAGCAGTTTATCCCCTGGGGCGGGAGGGGGCTACGAGCAGTACTTC. Amino acid sequence: CASSLSPGAGGGYEQYF.

This clone was detected once. V gene TRBV5-8 combines with J gene TRBJ2-1, with TRBD2 as a possible D gene (5 bases). Trimming took off 4 bases at V and 1 base at J, with 15 bases between the two ends. The CDR3 spans 16 residues. Germline V gene sequence: CDR1 SGHTS, CDR2 YDEGEE. The CDR3 spells CASSPGVLDSYNEQFF. DNA for the CDR3: TGTGCCAGCAGCCCCGGGGTTCTAGATTCCTACAATGAGCAGTTCTTC.

The V gene is TRBV5-1, the J gene TRBJ2-7, with 9 bases matching TRBD2. Germline CDR1 is SGHRS and CDR2 is YFSETQ. This CDR3 region has 14 residues. J lost 3 bases, V lost 4 bases, and 5 bases had no gene match. The CDR3 loop reads CASSPMTSGYEQYF. In DNA form, the CDR3 reads TGCGCCAGCAGCCCTATGACTAGCGGCTACGAGCAGTACTTC.

The chain employs TRBV2 and TRBJ2-7; the D gene is possibly TRBD2 (5 bases). The CDR3 sequence is 14 residues long. CDR1 and CDR2 from the germline V gene are SNHLY and FYNNEI. The V and J ends lost 6 bases and 4 bases respectively, with 16 bases between them. The CDR3 region is CASSEDAGGYEQYF. In DNA form, the CDR3 reads TGTGCCAGCAGCGAGGACGCGGGCGGATACGAGCAGTACTTC. The full variable domain, completed using reference TRBV2 and TRBJ2-7, is EPEVTQTPSHQVTQMGQEVILRCVPISNHLYFYWYRQILGQKVEFLVSFYNNEISEKSEIFDDQFSVERPDGSNFTLKIRSTKLEDSAMYFCASSEDAGGYEQYFGPGTRLTVT.

This chain uses TRBV28 with TRBJ1-5, with a weak D call TRBD1 (5 bases). Germline loops: CDR1 MDHEN, CDR2 SYDVKM. The V gene lost 4 bases and the J gene lost 4 bases, with 14 bases spanning the gap. The CDR3 sequence is 15 residues long. The CDR3 region is CASSSSDSPNQPQHF. DNA of the CDR3: TGTGCCAGCAGTTCGTCAGACAGTCCAAATCAGCCCCAGCATTTT.